Listed below are T cell receptor beta chains from one sample, sequenced in a study of blood T cell repertoires in COVID-19. Clones were sequenced by immunoSEQ multiplex PCR, and TCRdb holds only the in-frame ones, with some missing. The table lists about 170,000 clones, about 89% of them singletons, with approximately 3.5% in the top ten. The sample was peripheral blood. Every receptor here comes from a man between 70 and 80 years old with acute or convalescent COVID-19. The CDR3 runs from the conserved cysteine through the conserved F or W. The order of the fields is clone size, V gene, CDR3 protein. Expanded clones get a size class; other rows say once, few or many, or leave the size out.

few,TRBV27,CASLSRNRAAGELFF
-,TRBV29-1,CSAAPPGQGGEDFF
-,TRBV5-4,CASTDKQGADEKLFF
-,TRBV6-5,CASGPLGANEKLFF
-,TRBV28,CASSWAGVQETQYF
-,TRBV29-1,CSVGRAGGAKGYGYTF
-,TRBV27,CASSYLTGEGSPLHF
-,TRBV5-1,CATTPGGSVNTEAFF
-,TRBV29-1,CSVEGRGYEQYF
-,TRBV7-2,CASRETGNYEQYF
-,TRBV5-4,CASSLGGQGENTEAFF
-,TRBV5-4,CASSSRDSLGTQYF
-,TRBV13,CASSLRAAGGGNTIYF
-,TRBV7-8,CASSPGGSWDTQYF
-,TRBV19,CASSAGLPYEQYF
once,TRBV19,CASSITGGSSGNTIYF
-,TRBV10-1,CASSEGASPLHF
-,TRBV28,CASQTGQGNTGELFF
once,TRBV27,CASSLREYNEQFF
many,TRBV11-2,CASSPGGGNQPQHF
once,TRBV28,CASRFTPGAGELFF
-,TRBV2,CASTGQRETQYF